These T cell receptor beta chains were read from a single sample in a study of T cell changes during pregnancy in multiple sclerosis. Profiled with immunoSEQ multiplex PCR; TCRdb holds only in-frame clones, not every one. The sample holds about 32,000 clones, roughly nine tenths seen once. The source was CD8+ T cells from peripheral blood mononuclear cells, collected in the first trimester of pregnancy. The receptors shown here come from a female donor with multiple sclerosis, enrolled in a pregnancy study. CDR3s include the opening cysteine and the closing phenylalanine or tryptophan. Fields, in order: V gene, D gene, CDR3 protein. A D gene is named only where the DNA matches it firmly.

TRBV2 TRBD2 CARGLESSYEQYF
TRBV7-6 NA CASSFPRSQSSGANVLTF
TRBV27 NA CASSPRSFYGYTF
TRBV5-4 TRBD2 CASSSGLADNEQFF
TRBV15 NA CATSREPGLNAEAFF
TRBV5-4 NA CASSLGEEEQYF
TRBV7-9 TRBD1 CASSSPGGSSYNEQFF
TRBV5-5 TRBD2 CASRELASSYNEQFF
TRBV4-1 TRBD2 CASSQAWPTAGEQFF
TRBV4-3 NA CASSLGTGERILNEQFF
TRBV7-3 NA CASREFRGTGNAFF
TRBV19 TRBD2 CATISSGQTPTDTQYF
TRBV5-1 TRBD2 CASSPTSGRAYDYNEQFF
TRBV6-4 TRBD1 CASSDGTGGNQPQHF
TRBV7-9 NA CASSPEGGEEKLFF
TRBV19 TRBD2 CASSLRLAGGGDTQYF
TRBV7-8 NA CASSAGLTSTDTQYF